The subject of this entry is one TCR beta chain. This specimen belongs to a study of blood T cell repertoires in COVID-19. Here immunoSEQ multiplex PCR was the method, and the copy in TCRdb shows in-frame clones only, minus some. Of approximately 350,000 clones in the sample, 91% are singletons; the top ten hold 2.5% to 4%. The V gene lost 0 bases and the J gene lost 2 bases, with 13 bases spanning the gap. Germline assignment: CDR1 SGDLS and CDR2 YYNGEE. The CDR3 length is 16 residues. V usage is TRBV9 and J usage is TRBJ2-3, with a weak D call TRBD2 (6 bases). This sequence originates from a woman aged 18-30 years who had recovered from COVID-19. The sample taken for sequencing was peripheral blood. CDR3 region: CASSVGASDYTDTQYF. The DNA of the CDR3 is TGTGCCAGCAGCGTAGGAGCTAGCGATTACACAGATACGCAGTATTTT.